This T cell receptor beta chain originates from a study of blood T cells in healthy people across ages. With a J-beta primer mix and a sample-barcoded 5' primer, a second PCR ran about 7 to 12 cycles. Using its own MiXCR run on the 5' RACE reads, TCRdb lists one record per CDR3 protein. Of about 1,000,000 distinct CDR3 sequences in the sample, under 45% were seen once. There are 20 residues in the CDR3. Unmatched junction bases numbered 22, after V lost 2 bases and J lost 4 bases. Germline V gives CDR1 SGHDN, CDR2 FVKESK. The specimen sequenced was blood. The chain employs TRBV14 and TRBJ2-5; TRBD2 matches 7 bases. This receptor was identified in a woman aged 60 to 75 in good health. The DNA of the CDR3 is TGTGCCAGCAGCCAATTTGCAGCGGGACGAGCGACAGAAACGGGAGAGACCCAGTACTTC. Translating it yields CASSQFAAGRATETGETQYF. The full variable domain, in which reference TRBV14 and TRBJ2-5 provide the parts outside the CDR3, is EAGVTQFPSHSVIEKGQTVTLRCDPISGHDNLYWYRRVMGKEIKFLLHFVKESKQDESGMPNNRFLAERTGGTYSTLKVQPAELEDSGVYFCASSQFAAGRATETGETQYFGPGTRLLVL.